This section outlines one TCR beta chain sequence together with its context. The sample comes from a study of control samples from healthy donors and cancer patients. Data came from immunoSEQ multiplex PCR; TCRdb stores just in-frame clones and leaves some out. The sample yields about 130,000 clones, approximately 92% seen once. Germline CDR1 SGHDT, CDR2 YYEEEE. The V gene end was trimmed by 1 base and the J gene end by 4 bases; junction bases not matched to a gene: 5. CDR3 length equals 15 residues. The TCR comes from a woman aged 50 to 60 in good health. The chain joins TRBV5-6 to TRBJ2-7; 10 bases match TRBD2. The specimen sequenced was blood. The CDR3, as DNA: TGTGCCAGCAGCTTGTCGGGACTAGCGACATACGAGCAGTACTTC. This codes for CASSLSGLATYEQYF.